The entry below gives a single TCR beta chain sequence along with its context. This record comes from a study of blood T cell repertoires in COVID-19. Overall study context: In each case, the material was cDNA or gDNA derived from T cells, B-cell-depleted T cells, or PBMCs.

Allocation to cohorts depended on clinical history reported by the participants. The germline CDR1 and CDR2 sequences are WNHNN and SYGVQD (reference sequence). Trimming removed 2 bases from V and 5 bases from J; junction bases left unmatched: 7. The CDR3 loop spans 16 amino acids. TCRdb keeps only in-frame clones here, not all; method: immunoSEQ multiplex PCR. The repertoire holds around 190,000 clones, with around 90% as singletons. The sample consisted of PBMCs or T cells enriched from blood (not recorded which). The chain employs TRBV10-1 and TRBJ2-5; 11 nucleotides agree with TRBD1. The TCR sequence derives from a man aged 18 to 30 with acute COVID-19. The CDR3 DNA reads TGCGCCAGCAGTGAGAGGGGACAGGGGGAGACGGAGACCCAGTACTTC. It translates to CASSERGQGETETQYF.